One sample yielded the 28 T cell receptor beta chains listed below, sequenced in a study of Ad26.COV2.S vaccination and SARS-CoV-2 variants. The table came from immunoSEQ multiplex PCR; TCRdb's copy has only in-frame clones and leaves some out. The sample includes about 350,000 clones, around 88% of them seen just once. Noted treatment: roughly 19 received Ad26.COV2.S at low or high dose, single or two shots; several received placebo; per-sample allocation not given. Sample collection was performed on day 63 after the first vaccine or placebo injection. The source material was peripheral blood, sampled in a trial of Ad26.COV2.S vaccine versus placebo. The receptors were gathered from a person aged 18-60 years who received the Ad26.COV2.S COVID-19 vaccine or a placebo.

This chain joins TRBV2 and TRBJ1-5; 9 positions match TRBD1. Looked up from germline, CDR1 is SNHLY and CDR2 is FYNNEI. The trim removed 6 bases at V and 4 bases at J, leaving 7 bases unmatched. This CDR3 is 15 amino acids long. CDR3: CASRSGTGINQPQHF. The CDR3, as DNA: TGTGCCAGCAGGTCAGGGACAGGGATAAATCAGCCCCAGCATTTT.

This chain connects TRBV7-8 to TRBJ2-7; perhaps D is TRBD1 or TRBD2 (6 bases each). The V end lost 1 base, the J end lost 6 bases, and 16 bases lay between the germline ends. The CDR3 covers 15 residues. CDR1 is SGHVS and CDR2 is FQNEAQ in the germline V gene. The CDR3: CASSLGGGGSFEQYF. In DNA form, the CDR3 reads TGTGCCAGCAGCTTAGGAGGAGGGGGTTCGTTCGAGCAGTACTTC.

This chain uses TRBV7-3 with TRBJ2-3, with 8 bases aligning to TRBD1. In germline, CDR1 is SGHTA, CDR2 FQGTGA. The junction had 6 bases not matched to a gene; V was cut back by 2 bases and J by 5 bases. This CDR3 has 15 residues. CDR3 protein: CASSLSGGMKDTQYF. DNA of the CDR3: TGTGCCAGCAGCTTATCAGGGGGCATGAAAGATACGCAGTATTTT.

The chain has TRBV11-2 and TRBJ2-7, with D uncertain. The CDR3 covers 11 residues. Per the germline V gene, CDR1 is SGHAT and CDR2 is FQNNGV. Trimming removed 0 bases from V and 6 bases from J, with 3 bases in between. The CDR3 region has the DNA TGTGCCAGCAGCTTAGATTTCGAGCAGTACTTC. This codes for CASSLDFEQYF.

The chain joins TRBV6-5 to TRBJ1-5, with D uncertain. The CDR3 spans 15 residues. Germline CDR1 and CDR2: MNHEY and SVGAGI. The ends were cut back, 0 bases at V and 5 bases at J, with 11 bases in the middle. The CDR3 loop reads CASSYSRGGDQPQHF. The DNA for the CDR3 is TGTGCCAGCAGTTACTCCCGGGGAGGCGATCAGCCCCAGCATTTT.

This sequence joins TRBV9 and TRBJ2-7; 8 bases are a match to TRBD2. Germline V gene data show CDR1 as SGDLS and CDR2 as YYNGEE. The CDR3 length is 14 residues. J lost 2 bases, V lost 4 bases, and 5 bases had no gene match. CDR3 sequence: CASSPSGGTYEQYF. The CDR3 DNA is TGTGCCAGCAGCCCCAGCGGGGGCACCTACGAGCAGTACTTC.

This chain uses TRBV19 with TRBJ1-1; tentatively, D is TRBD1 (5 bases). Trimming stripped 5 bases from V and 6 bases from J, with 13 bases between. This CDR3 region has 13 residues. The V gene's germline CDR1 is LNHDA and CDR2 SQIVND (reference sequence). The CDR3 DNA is TGTGCCAGTAGTGGGAGTTGGGGGGCTGAAGCTTTCTTT. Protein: CASSGSWGAEAFF.

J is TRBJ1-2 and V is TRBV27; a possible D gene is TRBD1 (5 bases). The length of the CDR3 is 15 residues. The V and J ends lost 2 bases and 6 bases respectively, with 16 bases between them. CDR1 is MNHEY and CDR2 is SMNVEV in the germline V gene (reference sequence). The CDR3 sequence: CASSLEGTGRDGYTF. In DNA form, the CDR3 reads TGTGCCAGCAGTTTAGAAGGGACGGGACGTGATGGCTACACCTTC.

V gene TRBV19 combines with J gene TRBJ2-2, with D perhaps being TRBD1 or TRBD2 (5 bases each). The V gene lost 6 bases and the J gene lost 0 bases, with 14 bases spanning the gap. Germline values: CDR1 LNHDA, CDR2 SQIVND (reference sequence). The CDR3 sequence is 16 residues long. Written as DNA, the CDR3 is TGTGCCAGTAGAGGACCGGGACCCTCGAACACCGGGGAGCTGTTTTTT. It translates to CASRGPGPSNTGELFF.

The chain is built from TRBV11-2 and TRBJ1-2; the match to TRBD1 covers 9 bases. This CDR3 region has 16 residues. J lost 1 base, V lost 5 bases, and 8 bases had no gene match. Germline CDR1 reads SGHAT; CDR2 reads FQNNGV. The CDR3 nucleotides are TGTGCCAGCAGCCCTTACCTGACAGGGGGTAACTATGGCTACACCTTC. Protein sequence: CASSPYLTGGNYGYTF.

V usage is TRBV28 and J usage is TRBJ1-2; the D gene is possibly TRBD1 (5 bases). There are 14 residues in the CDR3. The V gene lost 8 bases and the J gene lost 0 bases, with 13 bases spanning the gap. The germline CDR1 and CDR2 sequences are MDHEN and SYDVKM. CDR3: CASGGTEANYGYTF. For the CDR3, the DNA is TGTGCCAGCGGTGGGACTGAAGCTAACTATGGCTACACCTTC.

The CDR3 region is CASSDGGNYGYTF. CDR3 sequence (DNA): TGCGCCAGCAGTGATGGAGGAAACTATGGCTACACCTTC. J is TRBJ1-2 and V is TRBV10-2, with no clear D. Germline lookup yields CDR1 WSHSY and CDR2 SAAADI. The V and J ends lost 3 bases and 2 bases respectively, with 7 bases between them. CDR3 length equals 13 residues.

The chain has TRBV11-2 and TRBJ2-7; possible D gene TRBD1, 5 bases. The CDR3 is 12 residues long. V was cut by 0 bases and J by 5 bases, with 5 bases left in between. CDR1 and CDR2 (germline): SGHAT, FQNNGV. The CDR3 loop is CASSLDRDEQYF. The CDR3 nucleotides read TGTGCCAGCAGCTTAGACAGGGACGAGCAGTACTTC.

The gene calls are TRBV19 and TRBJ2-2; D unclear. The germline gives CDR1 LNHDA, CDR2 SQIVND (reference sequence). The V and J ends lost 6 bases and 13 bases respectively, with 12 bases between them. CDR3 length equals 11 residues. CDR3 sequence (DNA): TGTGCCAGTAGAAATTTGTATGGGCTGTTTTTT. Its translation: CASRNLYGLFF.

The CDR3 sequence: CASSLGADREFNEQFF. CDR3 DNA: TGTGCCAGCAGTTTGGGGGCGGACAGGGAGTTCAATGAGCAGTTCTTC. The V call is TRBV28, the J call TRBJ2-1, with 8 bases aligning to TRBD1. The CDR3 is 16 residues long. V lost 3 bases and J lost 6; bases outside the gene matches: 10. Germline values: CDR1 MDHEN, CDR2 SYDVKM.

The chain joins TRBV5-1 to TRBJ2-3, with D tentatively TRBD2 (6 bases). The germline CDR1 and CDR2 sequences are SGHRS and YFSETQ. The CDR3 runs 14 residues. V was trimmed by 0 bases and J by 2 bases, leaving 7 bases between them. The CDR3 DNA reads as TGCGCCAGCAGCTTGGGCGGGGACACAGATACGCAGTATTTT. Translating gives CASSLGGDTDTQYF.

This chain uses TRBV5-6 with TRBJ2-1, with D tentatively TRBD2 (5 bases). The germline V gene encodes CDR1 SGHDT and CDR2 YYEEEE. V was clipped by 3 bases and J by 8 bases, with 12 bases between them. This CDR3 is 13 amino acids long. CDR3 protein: CASSYQGSHEQFF. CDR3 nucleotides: TGTGCCAGCAGCTATCAAGGGAGCCATGAGCAGTTCTTC.

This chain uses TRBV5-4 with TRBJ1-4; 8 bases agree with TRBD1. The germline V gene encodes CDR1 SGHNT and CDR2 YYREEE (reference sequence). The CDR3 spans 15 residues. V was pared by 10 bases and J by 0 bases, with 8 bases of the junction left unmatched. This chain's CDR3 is CASRTGIATNEKLFF. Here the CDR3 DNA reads TGTGCCTCGAGGACAGGGATTGCAACTAATGAAAAACTGTTTTTT.

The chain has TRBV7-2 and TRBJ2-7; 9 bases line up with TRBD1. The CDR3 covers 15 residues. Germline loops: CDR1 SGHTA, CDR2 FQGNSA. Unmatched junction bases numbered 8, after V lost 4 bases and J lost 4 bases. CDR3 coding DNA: TGTGCCAGCAGCTCCGAATTGGGACAGGGTTACGAGCAGTACTTC. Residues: CASSSELGQGYEQYF. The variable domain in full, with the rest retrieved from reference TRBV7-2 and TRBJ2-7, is GAGVSQSPSNKVTEKGKDVELRCDPISGHTALYWYRQSLGQGLEFLIYFQGNSAPDKSGLPSDRFSAERTGGSVSTLTIQRTQQEDSAVYLCASSSELGQGYEQYFGPGTRLTVT.

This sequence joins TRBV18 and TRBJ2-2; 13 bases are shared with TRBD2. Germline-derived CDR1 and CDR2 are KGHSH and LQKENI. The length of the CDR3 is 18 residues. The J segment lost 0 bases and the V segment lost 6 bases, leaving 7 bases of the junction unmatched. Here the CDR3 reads CASSATGLAGSNTGELFF. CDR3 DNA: TGTGCCAGCTCCGCTACGGGACTAGCGGGATCGAACACCGGGGAGCTGTTTTTT.

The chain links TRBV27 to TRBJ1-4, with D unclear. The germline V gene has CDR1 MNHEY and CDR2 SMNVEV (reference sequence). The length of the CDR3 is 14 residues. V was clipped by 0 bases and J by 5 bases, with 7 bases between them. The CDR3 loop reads CASSLSAANEKLFF. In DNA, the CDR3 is TGTGCCAGCAGTTTATCGGCTGCGAATGAAAAACTGTTTTTT.

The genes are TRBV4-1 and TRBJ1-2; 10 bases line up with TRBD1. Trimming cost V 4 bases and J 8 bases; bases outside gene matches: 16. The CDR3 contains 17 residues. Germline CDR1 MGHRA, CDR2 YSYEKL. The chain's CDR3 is CASSPSGTGADLGGYTF. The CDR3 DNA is TGCGCCAGCAGCCCCTCCGGGACAGGGGCCGATCTTGGGGGCTACACCTTC.

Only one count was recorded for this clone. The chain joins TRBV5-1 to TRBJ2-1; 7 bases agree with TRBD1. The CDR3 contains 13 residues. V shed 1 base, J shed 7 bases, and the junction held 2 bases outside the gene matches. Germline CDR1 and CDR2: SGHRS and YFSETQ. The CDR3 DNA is TGCGCCAGCAGCTTGCGCAGGGGGAATGAGCAGTTCTTC. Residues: CASSLRRGNEQFF.

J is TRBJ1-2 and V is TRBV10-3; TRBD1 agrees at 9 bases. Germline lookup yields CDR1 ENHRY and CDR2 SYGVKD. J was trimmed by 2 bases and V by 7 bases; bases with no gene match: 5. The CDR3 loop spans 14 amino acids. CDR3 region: CAINSGTGNYGYTF. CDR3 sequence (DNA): TGTGCCATCAACTCCGGGACAGGGAACTATGGCTACACCTTC.

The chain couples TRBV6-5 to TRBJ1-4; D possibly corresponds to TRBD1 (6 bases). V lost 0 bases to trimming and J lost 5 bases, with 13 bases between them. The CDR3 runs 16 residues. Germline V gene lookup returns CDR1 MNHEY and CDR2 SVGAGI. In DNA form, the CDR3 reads TGTGCCAGCAGTTACTCATCGTCAGGGGTAAATGAAAAACTGTTTTTT. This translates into CASSYSSSGVNEKLFF.

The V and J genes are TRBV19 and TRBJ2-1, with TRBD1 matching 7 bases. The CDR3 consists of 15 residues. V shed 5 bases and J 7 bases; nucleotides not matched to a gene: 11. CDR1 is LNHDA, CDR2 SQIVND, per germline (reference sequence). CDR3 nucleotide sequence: TGTGCCAGTAGTGCGCGGAGGACAGGCTCTAATGAGCAGTTCTTC. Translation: CASSARRTGSNEQFF.

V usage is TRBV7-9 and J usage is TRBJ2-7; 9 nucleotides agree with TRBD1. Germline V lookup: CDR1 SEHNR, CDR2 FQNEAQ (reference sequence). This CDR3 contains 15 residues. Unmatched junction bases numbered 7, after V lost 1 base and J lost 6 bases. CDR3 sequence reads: CASSLVSTGGREQYF. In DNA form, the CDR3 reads TGTGCCAGCAGCTTAGTTTCGACAGGGGGACGCGAGCAGTACTTC.

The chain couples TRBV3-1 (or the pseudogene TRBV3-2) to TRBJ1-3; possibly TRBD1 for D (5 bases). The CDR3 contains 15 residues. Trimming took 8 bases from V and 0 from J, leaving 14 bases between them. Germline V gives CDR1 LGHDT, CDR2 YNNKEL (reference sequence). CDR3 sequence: CASSTDTVSGNTIYF. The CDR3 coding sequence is TGTGCCAGCTCGACGGACACAGTCTCTGGAAACACCATATATTTT.